This T cell receptor beta chain was recovered during a study of cytomegalovirus exposure and HLA in healthy donors (TCRdb year 2017). Background for the entire study: According to an earlier analysis of several hundred of the donors, about 179 million T cells yielded roughly 100 million unique TCR beta sequences and approximately 300 Gb of sequence data. Around 330 gigabases of sequencing data and 70 million to 95 million unique TCR sequences made up an early release that covered several hundred HLA-typed donors. The genetic ancestry cluster associated with self-reported Caucasian donors included about 84% of the 398 genotyped donors. The study aimed to test whether cataloging public T cell receptors could reveal signatures of past pathogen exposure. The study profiled the T cell repertoires of under 850 subjects by immunosequencing and related them to cytomegalovirus serostatus. In addition to the first cohort of 666 subjects, a separate validation cohort of 120 different subjects was used. To predict cytomegalovirus infection status, the study combined high-throughput TCR immunosequencing, statistical association of individual TCRs with disease status, and machine learning. In a later analysis, previously published TCR beta repertoires from roughly 710 donors were re-analyzed and high-resolution HLA genotyping was added so that TCR occurrence patterns could be studied. In the later analysis, no new phenotypic data were used to find candidate immune exposures; instead, reliance was placed on TCR beta sequences and their occurrence across donors. To decide whether each TCR beta V gene segment behaved as functional or pseudogenic, an earlier analysis of some 570 of the donors relied on high-throughput TCR beta sequencing. Donor age, sex, ethnicity and CMV serostatus were compiled alongside the repertoire data. In a later genetic analysis, genome-wide SNP genotypes for about 65% of the roughly 700 donors were used, and that subset was treated as a discovery cohort. Every repertoire in the discovery cohort had been generated on one and the same sequencing platform. HLA typing included class I and class II loci at four-digit resolution. Typing coverage differed by locus: A, B, C, DRB1 and DQB1 were typed in roughly 620-640 donors, DQA1 in about 500, DPA1 in around 610, and DPB1 in just under 490. About five DR-DQ haplotypes were treated as single units for association and clustering because of strong linkage in the cohort. Among 300 to 500 genotyped donors of the cohort, an average of roughly 230,000 unique TCR beta nucleotide sequences was sequenced per donor, of which about 18% were non-productive. The study at large found these results: According to a later analysis, parvovirus B19, influenza, CMV and Epstein-Barr virus appeared linked to several top co-occurrence clusters. According to a later analysis, TCR association rates differed among HLA loci, with DRB1 alleles showing the most associated TCRs and HLA-C alleles showing the fewest. In a later analysis, most CMV-associated TCR beta chains were found to appear HLA-restricted, with HLA associations seemingly driven largely by CMV exposure. Correlated functional status among segregating V segments might be attributable to linkage disequilibrium, but an unknown experimental factor could not be ruled out. In a later analysis, HLA-associated TCR beta chains were found to be more clonally expanded and to have lower generation probabilities than equally common non-associated chains. In a later genetic analysis, fewer N-insertions in productive TCRs were reported among donors in an Asian-associated ancestry cluster than the roughly 700-donor mean. An earlier analysis of approximately 590 of the donors showed that most TCR beta V segments appeared in productive rearrangements either about 87% or about 30% of the time, which broadly matched IMGT annotations. Approximately 18 rarely observed V segments, including chromosome 9 orphons, were excluded from the earlier analysis of some 590 of the donors because counts were too low. Because some donors lacked HLA typing at each locus, the association tests relied only on the typed subset. In this cohort, only TCR beta chains were sequenced, and detectable features were limited by the absence of alpha or paired-chain data. Across donors, most TCR sequences were observed very rarely, whereas some public TCRs were present in many individuals. Specific HLA alleles were associated with 16,951 TCR beta sequences at a false discovery rate of 0.05 in a later analysis. A further reported finding was that TCR beta sequences accurately predicted the HLA-A and HLA-B alleles for most subjects in the first cohort. The study gave a list of 150 to 200 TCR beta chains associated with cytomegalovirus. In vitro tests confirmed that a few of the cytomegalovirus-associated TCR beta chains recognize cytomegalovirus antigens. Cytomegalovirus status was reported to be diagnosed by the classifier with high specificity and sensitivity in both the original and validation cohorts. Sequencing depth was assumed to be roughly uniform across donors in the presence/absence analyses, though that assumption may not hold. A group of highly shared sequence variants was considered likely to be a technical artifact of the sequencing pipeline. Strong co-occurrence of HLA alleles, especially DR and DQ, made assigning TCR associations to individual alleles difficult. The only immune exposure information available for the cohort was CMV serostatus. The authors suggested that the approach could potentially be generalized to other disease states and immunological phenotypes. V-gene and J-gene trimming of TCR beta chains was associated with a missense DCLRE1C variant in a later genetic analysis, and the association was replicated in an independent cohort. Some IMGT-functional V segments, including TRBV6-2 and TRBV6-3, could not be told apart with the 87-base-pair reads, so those segments were excluded.

The library was made by the immunoSEQ multiplex PCR assay. For the multiplex PCR, a mixture combining 60 forward primers for TCR Vbeta segments and 13 reverse primers for TCR Jbeta segments was used. The CDR3 region of rearranged TCR beta genes was amplified from genomic DNA with a multiplex PCR assay. On the Illumina HiSeq System, the amplified TCR beta libraries were sequenced as 87-base-pair reads. In the original analysis: Across the 600 to 700 repertoires, a later analysis counted about 81 million unique TCR beta chains, roughly 11 million of which were shared by at least two donors. To remove PCR and sequencing errors, raw reads were error-corrected and collapsed into unique sequences using a nearest-neighbor algorithm that merged closely related sequences. V, D and J gene segments were assigned by aligning CDR3 sequences to IMGT reference sequences. For a sequence to be retained, a match of at least six nucleotides to both a V gene segment and a J gene segment was required. A rearrangement counted as productive if the CDR3 had no stop codons and remained in frame with V and J, and every other rearrangement counted as non-productive. Following IMGT convention, CDR3 was defined as the stretch from the second conserved V-encoded cysteine to the conserved J-encoded phenylalanine. In an earlier analysis of roughly 580 of the donors, sequences lacking an unambiguous match to a single V gene segment were excluded. An earlier analysis of 587 of the donors called V segments functional above 56.7% productive rearrangements and segregating when the between-donor standard deviation exceeded 5%. A statistical classification framework was built to diagnose cytomegalovirus status from the catalog of TCR beta chain sequences. In a later analysis, V and J genes were assigned by comparing TCR nucleotide sequences against IMGT/GENE-DB human TR gene sequences. A later analysis assigned CDR3 sequences and most-parsimonious VDJ recombination scenarios with the TCRdist pipeline. In a later analysis, each TCR beta chain was defined by its CDR3 amino acid sequence together with its V-gene family, and reads without a unique V-gene family were excluded. A later analysis removed roughly 590 highly shared, low-generation-probability nucleotide sequences to deal with suspected cross-contamination and a sequencing artifact. A later analysis calculated a clonal expansion index for each public chain from normalized within-repertoire ranks of inferred template counts. In a later analysis, generation probabilities were computed with a VDJ recombination model fitted to out-of-frame rearrangements, and the resulting probabilities were checked against IGoR. In a later analysis, hypergeometric tests were used to score TCR-TCR, TCR-HLA and TCR-CMV co-occurrence, with a repertoire-size bias correction applied to TCR pairs. A later analysis estimated false discovery rates by permuting HLA or CMV assignments 20 times. In a later analysis, co-occurring TCRs were grouped with DBSCAN, and TCRdist sequence similarity was added when clustering was performed within HLA-allele-positive subsets. Repertoires with fewer than 30,000 or more than 120,000 public chains were left out of co-occurrence clustering, as were five repertoires with anomalous nucleotide sharing. TCRdb re-hosts the immuneACCESS table, in-frame sequences only. Its copies lack some clones; in the studies checked, an unresolved V gene accounts for under half of them, and the cause for the rest is not known. D and trimming come from the DNA, and the V and J calls and clone size come from that table. The table for this sample lists fewer than 250,000 clones; roughly 80% of them were counted only once. About 1.5% of the sample goes to the ten largest clones.

Between the V and J ends, shortened by 0 bases and 4 bases respectively, the junction contains 7 bases. Looking up the germline V gene yields CDR1 SGHRS and CDR2 YFSETQ. Inclusive of the bounding cysteine and phenylalanine, the CDR3 is 13 residues long. The kept DNA is CDR3 alone, 39 bases in frame from the first base. The table lists this clone with a few counts. Its binding antigen is unknown. Per-base quality was not reported, and no clone a single base away is much larger than it. The cohort comprised 550 to 700 healthy bone marrow donors. At the time of sampling, every cohort member was nominally healthy, though immune exposures that went unrecorded were likely present. The donor was CMV seronegative and was included in the group of about 350 seronegative cohort members. A peripheral blood sample was provided by each donor, and peripheral blood mononuclear cells were used for TCR beta sequencing. Genomic DNA was extracted from the blood cell samples with the Qiagen DNeasy Blood Extraction Kit.

The origin of this receptor is a woman under 30 in good health and CMV-seronegative. In this chain, TRBV5-1 is recombined with TRBJ1-1, with the D gene uncertain. The sequencing sample was made of PBMCs. The sequenced DNA is TGCGCCAGCAGCTTGGACAGCAGCACTGAAGCTTTCTTT. Its translation is CASSLDSSTEAFF.